The clone carrying this TCR beta chain was seen a handful of times. Its target is not known. One entry per CDR3 protein results from TCRdb running MiXCR on the 5' RACE reads. The data show fewer than 500,000 distinct CDR3 sequences, with 18% seen just once and over 15% held by the top ten. These data are taken from a study of T cells after yellow fever vaccination. The CDR3 spans 15 residues. Germline-derived CDR1 and CDR2 are SGHRS and YFSETQ. V shed 4 bases and J 4 bases; nucleotides not matched to a gene: 5. Study-level results: There was a small share of clonotypes that showed up in both the CD4 and CD8 compartments. Booster samples showed a return of most primary-vaccination clones (roughly 95% CD4, 70% to 90% CD8).

Sequenced material: PBMCs, taken before the yellow fever booster vaccination. V is TRBV5-1 and J is TRBJ1-2, with 12 bases identical to TRBD1. This receptor was obtained from a man aged 18 to 29 who received the YFV17D yellow fever vaccine. CDR3 protein: CASSEGTGGLYGYTF. CDR3 in DNA: TGCGCCAGCAGCGAAGGGACAGGGGGCCTCTATGGCTACACCTTC.